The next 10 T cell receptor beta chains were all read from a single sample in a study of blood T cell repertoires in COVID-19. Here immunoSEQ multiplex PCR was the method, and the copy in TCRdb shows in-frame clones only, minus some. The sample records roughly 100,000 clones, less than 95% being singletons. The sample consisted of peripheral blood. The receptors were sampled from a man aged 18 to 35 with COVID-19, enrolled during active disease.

The CDR3 sequence is CASSYQGLRETQYF. The CDR3, as DNA: TGTGCCAGCAGTTATCAGGGTCTTAGGGAGACCCAGTACTTC. The chain couples TRBV5-8 to TRBJ2-5; a weak D match, TRBD1 (5 bases). V was pared by 5 bases and J by 5 bases, with 16 bases between. The germline V gene encodes CDR1 SGHTS and CDR2 YDEGEE. This CDR3 contains 14 residues.

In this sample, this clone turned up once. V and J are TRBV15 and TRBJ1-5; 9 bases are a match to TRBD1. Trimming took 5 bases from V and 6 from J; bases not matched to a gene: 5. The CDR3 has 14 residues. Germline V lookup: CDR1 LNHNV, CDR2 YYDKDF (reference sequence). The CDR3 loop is CATSYRGRGQPQHF. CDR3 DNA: TGTGCCACCAGCTACAGGGGGCGCGGTCAGCCCCAGCATTTT.

The CDR3 loop is CASSAGESTDTQYF. In DNA form, the CDR3 reads TGTGCCAGCAGCGCCGGGGAGAGCACAGATACGCAGTATTTT. The chain has TRBV13 and TRBJ2-3; the D gene is possibly TRBD2 (5 bases). Germline V gene sequence: CDR1 PRHDT, CDR2 FYEKMQ (reference sequence). V lost 5 bases and J 0 bases, leaving 9 bases between the germline ends. This CDR3 has 14 amino acids.

CDR3 DNA: TGTGCCACCAGCAGAGAACCAGGGGGCGGAGGGGAGACCCAGTACTTC. Translation gives CATSREPGGGGETQYF. V and J are TRBV15 and TRBJ2-5, with TRBD1 matching over 8 bases. Germline assignment: CDR1 LNHNV and CDR2 YYDKDF (reference sequence). This CDR3 region has 16 residues. Trimming took 0 bases from V and 5 from J; bases not matched to a gene: 8.

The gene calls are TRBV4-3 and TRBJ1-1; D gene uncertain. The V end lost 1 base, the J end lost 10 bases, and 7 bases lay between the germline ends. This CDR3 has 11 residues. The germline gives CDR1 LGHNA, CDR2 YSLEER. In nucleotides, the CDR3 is TGCGCCAGCAGCCAAGGTGCCAGAGCTTTCTTT. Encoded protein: CASSQGARAFF.

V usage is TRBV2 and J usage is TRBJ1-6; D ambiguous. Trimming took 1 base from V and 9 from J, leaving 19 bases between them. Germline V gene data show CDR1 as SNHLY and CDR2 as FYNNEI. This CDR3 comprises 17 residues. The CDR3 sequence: CASSEELVYGTSSPLHF. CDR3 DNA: TGTGCCAGCAGTGAAGAACTCGTATATGGTACTAGTTCACCCCTCCACTTT.

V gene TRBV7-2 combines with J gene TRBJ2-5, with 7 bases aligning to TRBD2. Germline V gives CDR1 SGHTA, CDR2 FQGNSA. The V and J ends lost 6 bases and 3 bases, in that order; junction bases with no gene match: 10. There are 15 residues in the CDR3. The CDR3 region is CASRWGGSGEETQYF. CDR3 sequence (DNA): TGTGCCAGCAGATGGGGGGGTAGCGGTGAAGAGACCCAGTACTTC.

For the CDR3, the DNA is TGTGCCAGCAGCCTTCGGGACAGGGGGCCTTTGGCTGAAGCTTTCTTT. Residues: CASSLRDRGPLAEAFF. The gene calls are TRBV5-8 and TRBJ1-1; 12 bases are a match to TRBD1. The CDR3 covers 16 residues. CDR1 and CDR2 from the germline V gene are SGHTS and YDEGEE. V trimming: 4 bases; J trimming: 6 bases; junction bases outside the gene matches: 10.

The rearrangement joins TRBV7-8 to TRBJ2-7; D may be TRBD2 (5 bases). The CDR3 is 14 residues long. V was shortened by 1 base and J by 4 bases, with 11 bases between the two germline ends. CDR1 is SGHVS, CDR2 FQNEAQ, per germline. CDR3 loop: CASSLGTRGYEQYF. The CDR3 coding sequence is TGTGCCAGCAGCTTAGGAACTCGGGGTTACGAGCAGTACTTC.

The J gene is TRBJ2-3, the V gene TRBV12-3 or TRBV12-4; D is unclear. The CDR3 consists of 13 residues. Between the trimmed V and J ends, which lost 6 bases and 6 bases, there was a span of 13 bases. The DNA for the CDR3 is TGTGCCAGCAGCCAGAGCCGGCGGGATACGCAGTATTTT. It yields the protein CASSQSRRDTQYF.